A single sample gave rise to the 8 T cell receptor beta chains below, sequenced in a study of blood T cell repertoires in COVID-19. Assay used: immunoSEQ multiplex PCR; TCRdb lists only in-frame clones, some missing. The sample has around 50,000 clones; roughly 91% are singletons. Sample: peripheral blood. All receptors derive from a human donor in a cohort sampled during active COVID-19.

The chain uses TRBV14 and TRBJ2-3; weak D call: TRBD1 (6 bases). CDR3 length: 16 residues. V was shortened by 0 bases and J by 2 bases, with 12 bases between the two germline ends. CDR1 is SGHDN, CDR2 FVKESK, per germline. The DNA for the CDR3 is TGTGCCAGCAGCCAAGATAGGAACAGGGCCACAGATACGCAGTATTTT. This gives the protein CASSQDRNRATDTQYF.

The chain employs TRBV5-1 and TRBJ2-5; TRBD2 matches 10 bases. Germline V CDR1 and CDR2: SGHRS, YFSETQ. Losses at the gene ends were 3 bases for V and 5 bases for J; bases not matched to a gene: 7. The CDR3 runs 15 residues. The CDR3 region has the DNA TGCGCCAGCAGCTCGCTAGCGGGAGTATCCGAGACCCAGTACTTC. This codes for CASSSLAGVSETQYF.

The genes are TRBV15 and TRBJ2-7, with TRBD2 matching over 8 bases. V lost 1 base and J lost 1; bases outside the gene matches: 9. Looked up from germline, CDR1 is LNHNV and CDR2 is YYDKDF (reference sequence). The CDR3 loop spans 17 amino acids. DNA of the CDR3: TGTGCCACCAGCAGAGTCTCAGGCGCGGGGGGTTCCTACGAGCAGTACTTC. The encoded protein is CATSRVSGAGGSYEQYF.

The chain links TRBV27 to TRBJ2-1, with TRBD1 identical over 9 bases. The V gene end was trimmed by 6 bases and the J gene end by 0 bases; junction bases not matched to a gene: 9. CDR3 size: 17 residues. CDR1 and CDR2 from the germline V gene are MNHEY and SMNVEV (reference sequence). The CDR3 spells CASSTPATGGSYNEQFF. In DNA form, the CDR3 reads TGTGCCAGCAGCACCCCAGCGACAGGGGGCTCCTACAATGAGCAGTTCTTC.

The V call is TRBV6-5, the J call TRBJ2-7, with 10 positions matching TRBD1. From germline, CDR1 is MNHEY and CDR2 SVGAGI. This CDR3 has 14 amino acids. The trim removed 6 bases at V and 2 bases at J, leaving 4 bases unmatched. The CDR3 DNA reads TGTGCCAGCAGGCGTGGGACAGGGGCCTACGAGCAGTACTTC. Translated, it gives CASRRGTGAYEQYF.

The chain has TRBV4-1 and TRBJ1-2; D ambiguous. Trimming took 0 bases from V and 1 from J, leaving 9 bases between them. Germline values: CDR1 MGHRA, CDR2 YSYEKL. This CDR3 is 15 amino acids long. The CDR3 sequence is CASSQERNSNYGYTF. DNA for the CDR3: TGCGCCAGCAGCCAAGAAAGGAACAGTAACTATGGCTACACCTTC.

The chain carries TRBV6-5 and TRBJ1-2; 7 bases align to TRBD1. The CDR3 consists of 13 residues. The trim removed 6 bases at V and 6 bases at J, leaving 7 bases unmatched. Per the germline V gene, CDR1 is MNHEY and CDR2 is SVGAGI. The CDR3 bases are TGTGCCAGCAGGTCAGGGGGAGTCAATGGCTACACCTTC. Translated: CASRSGGVNGYTF.

This rearrangement joins TRBV7-9 to TRBJ2-5, with 9 bases aligning to TRBD2. The CDR3 is made up of 18 amino acids. The germline CDR1 and CDR2 sequences are SEHNR and FQNEAQ (reference sequence). The V and J ends lost 1 base and 4 bases, in that order; junction bases with no gene match: 13. In DNA form, the CDR3 reads TGTGCCAGCAGCTTAGGAGTTAGTCGGCGGGAGGGCCCAGAGACCCAGTACTTC. The encoded protein is CASSLGVSRREGPETQYF.